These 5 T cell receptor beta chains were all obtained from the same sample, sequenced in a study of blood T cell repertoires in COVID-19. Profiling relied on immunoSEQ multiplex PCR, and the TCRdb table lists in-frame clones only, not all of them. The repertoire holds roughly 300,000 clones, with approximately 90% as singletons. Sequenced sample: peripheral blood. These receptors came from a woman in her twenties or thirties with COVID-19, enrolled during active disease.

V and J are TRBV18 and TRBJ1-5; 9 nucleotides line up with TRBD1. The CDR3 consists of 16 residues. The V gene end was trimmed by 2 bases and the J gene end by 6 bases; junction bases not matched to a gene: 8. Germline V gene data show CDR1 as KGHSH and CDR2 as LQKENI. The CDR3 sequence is CASSPTDRGEGQPQHF. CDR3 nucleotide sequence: TGTGCCAGCTCACCAACCGACAGGGGGGAGGGTCAGCCCCAGCATTTT.

The CDR3 loop is CASSPPRGDSNTGELFF. CDR3 sequence (DNA): TGTGCCAGCAGCCCCCCACGGGGGGATTCGAACACCGGGGAGCTGTTTTTT. This chain connects TRBV3-1 (or the pseudogene TRBV3-2) to TRBJ2-2; 7 nucleotides line up with TRBD2. CDR3 size: 17 residues. Trimming took 4 bases from V and 0 from J; bases not matched to a gene: 8. Germline V CDR1 and CDR2: LGHDT, YNNKEL (reference sequence).

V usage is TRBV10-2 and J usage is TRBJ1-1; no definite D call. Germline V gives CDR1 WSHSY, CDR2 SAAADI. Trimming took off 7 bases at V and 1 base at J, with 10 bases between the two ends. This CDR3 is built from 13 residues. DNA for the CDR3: TGCGCCAGCACCAACAGACCGAACACTGAAGCTTTCTTT. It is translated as CASTNRPNTEAFF.

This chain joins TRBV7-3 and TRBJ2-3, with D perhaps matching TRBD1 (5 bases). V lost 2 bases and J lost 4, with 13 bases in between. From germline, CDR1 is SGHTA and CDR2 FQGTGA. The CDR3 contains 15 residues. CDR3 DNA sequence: TGTGCCAGCAGCTTACTGGGGCAGGGCGCAGATACGCAGTATTTT. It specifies CASSLLGQGADTQYF.

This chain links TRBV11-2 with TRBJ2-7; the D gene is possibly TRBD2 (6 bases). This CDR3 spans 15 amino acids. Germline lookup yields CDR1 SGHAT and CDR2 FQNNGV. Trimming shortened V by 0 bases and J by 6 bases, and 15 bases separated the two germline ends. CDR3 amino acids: CASSLEVAVGGEQYF. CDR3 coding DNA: TGTGCCAGCAGCTTAGAGGTCGCAGTGGGGGGCGAGCAGTACTTC.